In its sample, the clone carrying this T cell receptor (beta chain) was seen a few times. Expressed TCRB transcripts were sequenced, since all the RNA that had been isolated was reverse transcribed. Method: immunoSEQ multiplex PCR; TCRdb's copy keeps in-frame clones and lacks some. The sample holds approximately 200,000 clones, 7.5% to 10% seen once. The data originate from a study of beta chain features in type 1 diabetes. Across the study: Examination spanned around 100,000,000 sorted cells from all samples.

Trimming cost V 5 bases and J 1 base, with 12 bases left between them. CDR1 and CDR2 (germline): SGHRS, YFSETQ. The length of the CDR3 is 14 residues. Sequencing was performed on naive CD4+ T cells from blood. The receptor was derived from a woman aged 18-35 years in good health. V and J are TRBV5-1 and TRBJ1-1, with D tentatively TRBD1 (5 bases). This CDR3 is CASRRVGENTEAFF. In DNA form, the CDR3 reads TGCGCCAGCAGAAGGGTAGGGGAGAACACTGAAGCTTTCTTT.